These T cell receptor beta chains were read from a single sample in a study of T-cell reconstitution after alpha-beta-depleted transplantation in children. MiXCR was run by TCRdb on the PCR reads, yielding one entry per CDR3 protein. This sample yields about 510,000 distinct CDR3 sequences, of which about an eighth are seen a single time; 12% to 15% belongs to the top ten. The sample here was PBMCs, mostly from graft donor cells, taken 180 days after TCRalphabeta/CD19-depleted stem cell transplant. The origin of the receptors is a female patient aged 2 to 10 who had a stem cell transplant for aplastic anemia, so the T cells may come from the graft donor. Each CDR3 is given with its conserved first and last residue. A D gene is named only where the DNA matches it firmly. Rows give clone size only sometimes, using once, few, many, or a class for an expanded clone.

d_gene: TRBD1
abundance: -
v_gene: TRBV20-1
j_gene: TRBJ2-1
CDR3nt: TGCTGTGTCCCCCGCCGGACGGGGACAGGGGTTAGCGATGAGCAGTTCTTC
CDR3aa: CCVPRRTGTGVSDEQFF

d_gene: TRBD1
abundance: few
v_gene: TRBV20-1
j_gene: TRBJ2-5
CDR3nt: TGCAGTGCTAGGCAGGGGGAACCGATGGGGGAGACCCAGTACTTC
CDR3aa: CSARQGEPMGETQYF

d_gene: TRBD1
abundance: many
v_gene: TRBV27
j_gene: TRBJ2-6
CDR3nt: TGTGCCAGCAAGGGGACAGGGGCCAGTTTTCTCTCTGGGGCCAACGTCCTGACTTTC
CDR3aa: CASKGTGASFLSGANVLTF

d_gene: -
abundance: -
v_gene: TRBV29-1
j_gene: TRBJ2-7
CDR3nt: TGCAGCGTCGGGACCTTCAGGGCTTACGAGCAGTACTTC
CDR3aa: CSVGTFRAYEQYF

d_gene: -
abundance: -
v_gene: TRBV11-2
j_gene: TRBJ2-3
CDR3nt: TGTGCCGCCGGCCCAATTTACACAGATACGCAGTATTTT
CDR3aa: CAAGPIYTDTQYF

d_gene: -
abundance: -
v_gene: TRBV4-3
j_gene: TRBJ2-1
CDR3nt: TGCGCCAGCAGTATCCCGGGAGCTACCAATGAGCAGTTCTTC
CDR3aa: CASSIPGATNEQFF

d_gene: TRBD2
abundance: few
v_gene: TRBV20-1
j_gene: TRBJ2-5
CDR3nt: TGCAGTGCTAGGATAGCGGGAGCCGCGGGGGAGACCCAGTACTTC
CDR3aa: CSARIAGAAGETQYF

d_gene: -
abundance: -
v_gene: TRBV5-1
j_gene: TRBJ1-1
CDR3nt: TGCGCCAGCAGCTTGAACTTGGGGGTCGCTGAAGCTTTCTTT
CDR3aa: CASSLNLGVAEAFF

d_gene: -
abundance: few
v_gene: TRBV21-1
j_gene: TRBJ1-2
CDR3nt: TGTGCCAGTCCCAAGATCTATGGCTACACCTTC
CDR3aa: CASPKIYGYTF

d_gene: -
abundance: -
v_gene: TRBV10-2
j_gene: TRBJ2-5
CDR3nt: TGCGCCAGCAGTGTAAGCCCCACGAGGCAGACCCAGTACTTC
CDR3aa: CASSVSPTRQTQYF

d_gene: -
abundance: -
v_gene: TRBV4-1
j_gene: TRBJ2-5
CDR3nt: TGCGCCAGCAGGGTGACTTTAGTTCCTCGAGAGACCCAGTACTTC
CDR3aa: CASRVTLVPRETQYF

d_gene: -
abundance: many
v_gene: TRBV5-1
j_gene: TRBJ1-5
CDR3nt: TGCGCCAGCAGCCCAGGGACCGATCAGCCCCAGCATTTT
CDR3aa: CASSPGTDQPQHF

d_gene: TRBD1
abundance: few
v_gene: TRBV10-3
j_gene: TRBJ1-6
CDR3nt: TGTGCCATCAGCGACAGGGGGAATTCACCCCTCCACTTT
CDR3aa: CAISDRGNSPLHF

d_gene: -
abundance: few
v_gene: TRBV7-9
j_gene: TRBJ2-1
CDR3nt: TGTGCCAGCAGTTTCGCATCCAGGTCCCACAATGAGCAGTTCTTC
CDR3aa: CASSFASRSHNEQFF

d_gene: -
abundance: -
v_gene: TRBV7-9
j_gene: TRBJ1-3
CDR3nt: TGTGCCAGCAGCTTAGCGCACACAAAAAGGGACCCGGACACCATATATTTT
CDR3aa: CASSLAHTKRDPDTIYF

d_gene: TRBD1
abundance: few
v_gene: TRBV9
j_gene: TRBJ2-2
CDR3nt: TGTGCCAGCAGCGACCCTTGGGACAGGGGGCGCGGCGGGGAGCTGTTTTTT
CDR3aa: CASSDPWDRGRGGELFF

d_gene: -
abundance: -
v_gene: TRBV24-1
j_gene: TRBJ2-3
CDR3nt: TGTGCCACCAGTGAGACTTACAGGAAAGGGAGCACAGATACGCAGTATTTT
CDR3aa: CATSETYRKGSTDTQYF

d_gene: -
abundance: few
v_gene: TRBV6-2/TRBV6-3
j_gene: TRBJ1-5
CDR3nt: TGTGCCAGCACTTACAGGGACATCAGCAATCAGCCCCAGCATTTT
CDR3aa: CASTYRDISNQPQHF

d_gene: TRBD2
abundance: -
v_gene: TRBV20-1
j_gene: TRBJ2-3
CDR3nt: TGCAGTGCTAGAGATCAGGGAGGGCCAGCAGATACGCAGTATTTT
CDR3aa: CSARDQGGPADTQYF

d_gene: -
abundance: few
v_gene: TRBV20-1
j_gene: TRBJ2-3
CDR3nt: TGCAGCGGGACCCAAAACACAGATACGCAGTATTTT
CDR3aa: CSGTQNTDTQYF

d_gene: -
abundance: -
v_gene: TRBV11-2
j_gene: TRBJ1-2
CDR3nt: TGTGCCAGCAGCGCCACTAGCCACTATGGCTACACCTTC
CDR3aa: CASSATSHYGYTF

d_gene: TRBD2
abundance: -
v_gene: TRBV6-1
j_gene: TRBJ2-7
CDR3nt: TGTGCCAGCAGCCACGATTGGACTAGCGGCTACGAGCAGTACTTC
CDR3aa: CASSHDWTSGYEQYF

d_gene: TRBD2
abundance: few
v_gene: TRBV29-1
j_gene: TRBJ2-7
CDR3nt: TGCAGCGTGATGACTAGCGGGAGGGCGTACGAGCAGTACTTC
CDR3aa: CSVMTSGRAYEQYF

d_gene: -
abundance: -
v_gene: TRBV28
j_gene: TRBJ2-3
CDR3nt: TGTGCCAGCAGCCCCCGGCCAGGGAGCACAGATACGCAGTATTTT
CDR3aa: CASSPRPGSTDTQYF

d_gene: TRBD1
abundance: many
v_gene: TRBV20-1
j_gene: TRBJ1-5
CDR3nt: TGCAGTGCTAGGGGACAGTATAGCAATCAGCCCCAGCATTTT
CDR3aa: CSARGQYSNQPQHF

d_gene: -
abundance: few
v_gene: TRBV5-4
j_gene: TRBJ1-6
CDR3nt: TGTGCCAGCAGCTTGAAAGCGGACAGAAATTCACCCCTCCACTTT
CDR3aa: CASSLKADRNSPLHF

d_gene: -
abundance: many
v_gene: TRBV6-2/TRBV6-3
j_gene: TRBJ2-1
CDR3nt: TGTGCCAGCAGTTTGGTCGGGCACAGCTCCTACAATGAGCAGTTCTTC
CDR3aa: CASSLVGHSSYNEQFF

d_gene: -
abundance: -
v_gene: TRBV6-2/TRBV6-3
j_gene: TRBJ2-5
CDR3nt: TGTGCCAGCAGACTTCTATTGGGGCCAGGAGAGACCCAGTACTTC
CDR3aa: CASRLLLGPGETQYF